This T cell receptor (beta chain) was found in a study of blood T cell repertoires in COVID-19. Study background: Whether acute or convalescent, the COVID-19 samples came from the United States, Italy and Spain. PBMCs, B-cell-depleted T cells, or T cells were the source of the cDNA or gDNA that made up the material.

Per the original data handling: How many nucleated cells were present was estimated from reference gene primer amplification. Assay: immunoSEQ multiplex PCR; the TCRdb copy retains only in-frame clones and omits some. That table gives V, J and clone size, and the DNA gave D and trimming. The table lists approximately 26,000 clones, 90% of them singletons, with around 1.7% in the top ten. Between the trimmed V and J ends, which lost 4 bases and 10 bases, there was a span of 20 bases. Germline CDR1 and CDR2: WNHNN and SYGVQD (reference sequence). CDR3 size: 15 residues. The receptor comes from a woman aged 60 to 75 with active COVID-19. The sample was peripheral blood. The chain carries TRBV10-1 and TRBJ2-1, with D tentatively TRBD2 (6 bases). CDR3: CASSVEGAGYREQFF. The CDR3 DNA reads TGCGCCAGCAGTGTGGAGGGTGCGGGGTACCGCGAGCAGTTCTTC.